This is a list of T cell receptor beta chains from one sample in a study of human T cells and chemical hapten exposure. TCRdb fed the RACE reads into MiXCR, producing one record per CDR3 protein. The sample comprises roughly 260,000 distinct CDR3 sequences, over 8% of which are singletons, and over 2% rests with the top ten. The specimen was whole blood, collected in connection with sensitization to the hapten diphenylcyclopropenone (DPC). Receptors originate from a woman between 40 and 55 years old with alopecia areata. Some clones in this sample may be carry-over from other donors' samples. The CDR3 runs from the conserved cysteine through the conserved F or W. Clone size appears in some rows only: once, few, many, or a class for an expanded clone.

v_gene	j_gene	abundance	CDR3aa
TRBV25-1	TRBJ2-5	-	CASSEHGGVETQYF
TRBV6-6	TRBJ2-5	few	CASSRLASLHQETQYF
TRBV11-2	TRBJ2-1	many	CASTLQGTGSYNEQFF
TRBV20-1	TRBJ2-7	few	CSAFPQASGRWNEQYF
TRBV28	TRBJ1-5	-	CAQSRGAQPQHF
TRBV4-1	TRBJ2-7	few	CASSTDMTYEQYF
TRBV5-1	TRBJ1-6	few	CASSLAPRGPLSNSPLHF
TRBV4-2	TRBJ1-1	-	CASSQDRDGDTEAFF
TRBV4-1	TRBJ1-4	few	CASSLSTGVATNEKLFF
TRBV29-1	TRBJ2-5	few	CSVGDRGDPQETQYF
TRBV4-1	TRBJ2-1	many	CASSQDGRYNEQFF
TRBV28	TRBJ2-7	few	CASRNTRIGEQYF
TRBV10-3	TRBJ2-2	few	CASCSDPRGTGELFF
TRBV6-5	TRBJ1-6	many	CATRAGVGTLHF
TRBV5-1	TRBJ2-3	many	CASSFSGDGADTQYF
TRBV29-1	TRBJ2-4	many	CSVGSLAKNIQYF
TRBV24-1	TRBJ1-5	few	CATSSGLGNQPQHF
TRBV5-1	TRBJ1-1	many	CASSYDPGGYTEAFF
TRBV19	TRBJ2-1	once	CASSIGGSGYNEQFF
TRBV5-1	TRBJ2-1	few	CASSLTGDSYNEQFF
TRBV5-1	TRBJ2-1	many	CASSSTFSYNEQFF
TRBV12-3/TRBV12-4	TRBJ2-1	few	CASSRLVVNEQFF
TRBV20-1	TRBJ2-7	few	CSARDLVGSSYEQYF
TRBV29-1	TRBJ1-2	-	CSVVKGGGYTF
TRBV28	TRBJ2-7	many	CASSSSNWEQYF
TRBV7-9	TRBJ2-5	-	CASSLRVGRKETQYF